The 25 T cell receptor beta chains presented below share a single source sample, sequenced in a study of blood T cell repertoires in COVID-19. Sequencing was performed with immunoSEQ multiplex PCR; in TCRdb, only in-frame clones are kept and a portion is missing. The table has under 150,000 clones, about 84% seen once. Sequenced sample: peripheral blood. The receptors derive from a human donor in a cohort sampled during active COVID-19.

J is TRBJ2-3 and V is TRBV28, with 8 bases fitting TRBD2. This CDR3 is 17 amino acids long. V dropped 4 bases and J dropped 4; count of bases not matched to a gene: 13. Germline assignment: CDR1 MDHEN and CDR2 SYDVKM. CDR3 DNA: TGTGCCAGCAGTTACCAAACGGGGGGGACTTCCCCAGATACGCAGTATTTT. Encoded protein: CASSYQTGGTSPDTQYF.

This chain connects TRBV15 to TRBJ2-3, with TRBD2 as a possible D gene (5 bases). V was cut by 4 bases and J by 7 bases, with 15 bases left in between. CDR3 length equals 14 residues. Per germline, CDR1 LNHNV and CDR2 YYDKDF (reference sequence). The CDR3 DNA follows: TGTGCCACCAGCATACTAGGTGTGGGAAATACGCAGTATTTT. Translated, it gives CATSILGVGNTQYF.

The DNA for the CDR3 is TGTGCCAGCAGCAAAGTCCCTACAGGGATGGATGAGCAGTTCTTC. It translates to CASSKVPTGMDEQFF. V usage is TRBV21-1 and J usage is TRBJ2-1; TRBD1, the D gene given by the table, was not confirmed from the DNA. TRBV21-1 is labeled a pseudogene. CDR3 length equals 15 residues.

The gene calls are TRBV5-4 and TRBJ2-5, with TRBD2 identical over 9 bases. This CDR3 is 15 amino acids long. After removal of 0 bases from V and 4 bases from J, the junction contained 4 bases not matched to a gene. The germline V gene has CDR1 SGHNT and CDR2 YYREEE (reference sequence). This CDR3 is CASSLAAGGTETQYF. Here the CDR3 DNA reads TGTGCCAGCAGCTTGGCGGCGGGGGGGACAGAGACCCAGTACTTC.

This clone was seen a handful of times. The chain combines TRBV9 with TRBJ1-6; tentatively, D is TRBD1 (6 bases). In germline, CDR1 is SGDLS, CDR2 YYNGEE. The CDR3 loop spans 15 amino acids. The V and J ends lost 0 bases and 5 bases respectively, with 9 bases between them. The CDR3 region has the DNA TGTGCCAGCAGCGTAGAGCAGGGGAATAATTCACCCCTCCACTTT. It encodes CASSVEQGNNSPLHF.

V usage is TRBV6-1 and J usage is TRBJ2-3, with 11 bases matching TRBD2. J was trimmed by 3 bases and V by 4 bases; bases with no gene match: 12. The CDR3 runs 18 residues. Germline V gives CDR1 MNHNS, CDR2 SASEGT. The CDR3 nucleotides are TGTGCCAGCAGTGTAACTAGCGGGGGATCCCTTTTTACAGATACGCAGTATTTT. Translating gives CASSVTSGGSLFTDTQYF.

In its sample, this clone was seen a few times. The chain uses TRBV6-4 and TRBJ2-3, with D possibly TRBD2 on 7 matching bases. V was pared by 6 bases and J by 2 bases, with 15 bases between. This CDR3 contains 15 residues. Germline CDR1 reads MRHNA; CDR2 reads SNTAGT. CDR3 sequence reads: CASSTGGGNTDTQYF. The CDR3 nucleotides are TGTGCCAGCAGCACTGGGGGGGGCAACACAGATACGCAGTATTTT.

The rearrangement uses TRBV19 and TRBJ2-7, with no clear D. The CDR3 loop spans 12 amino acids. Germline V lookup: CDR1 LNHDA, CDR2 SQIVND (reference sequence). Trimming pared 6 bases from V and 4 bases from J, leaving 10 bases between. In DNA, the CDR3 is TGTGCCAGTAGGAACAGAAATTACGAGCAGTACTTC. Its protein product is CASRNRNYEQYF.

V gene TRBV11-3 combines with J gene TRBJ2-3; the D is unclear. Germline-derived CDR1 and CDR2 are SGHNT and YENEEA. The CDR3 extends over 14 amino acids. Deletions cut 2 bases from V and 4 bases from J, with 10 bases between. As DNA, the CDR3 is TGTGCCAGCAGCTTATGGCGTGGAGCAGATACGCAGTATTTT. This gives the protein CASSLWRGADTQYF.

The chain recombines TRBV28 with TRBJ2-5; D gene uncertain. The CDR3 is 12 amino acids. Germline CDR1 is MDHEN and CDR2 is SYDVKM. Trimming removed 3 bases at V and 5 bases at J, with 7 bases between. As DNA, the CDR3 is TGTGCCAGCAGTTTGATTCGGGAGACCCAGTACTTC. Translated: CASSLIRETQYF.

The rearrangement links TRBV4-3 to TRBJ2-7; D might be TRBD1 (5 bases). The CDR3 runs to 15 residues. The germline CDR1 and CDR2 sequences are LGHNA and YSLEER. V was shortened by 0 bases and J by 3 bases, with 12 bases between the two germline ends. DNA for the CDR3: TGCGCCAGCAGCCAAGAGTCAGGGCCCCGCTACGAGCAGTACTTC. Translating gives CASSQESGPRYEQYF.

The chain couples TRBV9 to TRBJ1-6; 9 bases fit TRBD1. The CDR3 runs to 15 residues. V dropped 2 bases and J dropped 9; count of bases not matched to a gene: 6. Germline CDR1 and CDR2: SGDLS and YYNGEE. In nucleotides, the CDR3 is TGTGCCAGCAGCGTTCGGGACAGGGAGAGTTCACCCCTCCACTTT. It yields the protein CASSVRDRESSPLHF. Drawing the rest from reference TRBV9 and TRBJ1-6, the complete variable domain is DSGVTQTPKHLITATGQRVTLRCSPRSGDLSVYWYQQSLDQGLQFLIQYYNGEERAKGNILERFSAQQFPDLHSELNLSSLELGDSALYFCASSVRDRESSPLHFGNGTRLTVT.

The chain carries TRBV21-1 and TRBJ2-7; TRBD2 is the table's D call, not checked against the DNA. TRBV21-1 is a pseudogene. The length of the CDR3 is 14 residues. CDR3 region: CASSLRDSSYEQYF. In DNA, the CDR3 is TGTGCCAGCAGCCTCCGGGACTCGTCCTACGAGCAGTACTTC.

This chain joins TRBV28 and TRBJ2-7; TRBD2 agrees at 7 bases. Germline V gene data show CDR1 as MDHEN and CDR2 as SYDVKM. CDR3 length: 14 amino acids. J lost 4 bases, V lost 1 base, and 4 bases had no gene match. In DNA, the CDR3 is TGTGCCAGCAGTTTATTGCCTAGCGGTTACGAGCAGTACTTC. Translation gives CASSLLPSGYEQYF.

This chain connects TRBV9 to TRBJ2-3, with 9 bases matching TRBD1. Germline CDR1 and CDR2: SGDLS and YYNGEE. V lost 0 bases and J lost 5; bases outside the gene matches: 7. This CDR3 spans 16 amino acids. CDR3: CASSVAPGTGQDTQYF. The CDR3 DNA reads as TGTGCCAGCAGCGTAGCCCCGGGGACAGGGCAAGATACGCAGTATTTT. The variable domain in full, with the rest retrieved from reference TRBV9 and TRBJ2-3, is DSGVTQTPKHLITATGQRVTLRCSPRSGDLSVYWYQQSLDQGLQFLIQYYNGEERAKGNILERFSAQQFPDLHSELNLSSLELGDSALYFCASSVAPGTGQDTQYFGPGTRLTVL.

The chain employs TRBV19 and TRBJ2-7; no clear D gene. This CDR3 spans 15 amino acids. Deletions cut 2 bases from V and 0 bases from J, with 11 bases between. The germline gives CDR1 LNHDA, CDR2 SQIVND (reference sequence). The CDR3 region is CASSISGRSSYEQYF. The CDR3 nucleotides read TGTGCCAGTAGTATATCAGGTAGAAGCTCCTACGAGCAGTACTTC.

The CDR3 sequence: CASSPGGLASNEQFF. The CDR3, as DNA: TGTGCCAGTAGTCCCGGTGGACTAGCCTCTAATGAGCAGTTCTTC. V gene TRBV19 combines with J gene TRBJ2-1; the match to TRBD2 covers 8 bases. The germline gives CDR1 LNHDA, CDR2 SQIVND (reference sequence). The CDR3 runs to 15 residues. With 5 bases clipped from V and 7 bases from J, the junction kept 10 bases outside the gene matches.

The chain carries TRBV7-8 and TRBJ2-2; 8 bases agree with TRBD1. V shed 3 bases, J shed 6 bases, and the junction held 6 bases outside the gene matches. The germline CDR1 and CDR2 sequences are SGHVS and FQNEAQ. This CDR3 region has 15 residues. The CDR3 here is CASSLGQVFPGELFF. Here the CDR3 DNA reads TGTGCCAGCAGCTTGGGACAGGTTTTCCCCGGGGAGCTGTTTTTT.

This clone was counted only a few times. The chain has TRBV7-2 and TRBJ1-5; possible D gene TRBD1, 6 bases. Trimming took 2 bases from V and 7 from J, leaving 15 bases between them. Germline V CDR1 and CDR2: SGHTA, FQGNSA. The CDR3 length is 15 residues. As DNA, the CDR3 is TGTGCCAGCAGCTTAAAACAGGGTACCCTACAGCCCCAGCATTTT. Encoded protein: CASSLKQGTLQPQHF. The full variable domain, completed using reference TRBV7-2 and TRBJ1-5, is GAGVSQSPSNKVTEKGKDVELRCDPISGHTALYWYRQSLGQGLEFLIYFQGNSAPDKSGLPSDRFSAERTGGSVSTLTIQRTQQEDSAVYLCASSLKQGTLQPQHFGDGTRLSIL.

The V and J genes are TRBV5-1 and TRBJ2-3; TRBD2 aligns across 13 bases. There are 19 residues in the CDR3. V lost 0 bases to trimming and J lost 1 base; unmatched junction nucleotides: 8. Germline lookup yields CDR1 SGHRS and CDR2 YFSETQ. The CDR3 protein is CASSLVHGGLAGGTDTQYF. The CDR3 DNA is TGCGCCAGCAGCTTGGTGCATGGAGGACTAGCGGGGGGCACAGATACGCAGTATTTT.

The V gene is TRBV4-1, the J gene TRBJ2-1, with a weak D call TRBD2 (6 bases). From germline, CDR1 is MGHRA and CDR2 YSYEKL. The CDR3 runs to 15 residues. Deletions cut 0 bases from V and 6 bases from J, with 12 bases between. The CDR3 DNA follows: TGCGCCAGCAGCCAAGATAGGACTACACTCAATGAGCAGTTCTTC. It codes for CASSQDRTTLNEQFF.

The chain combines TRBV3-1 (or the pseudogene TRBV3-2) with TRBJ2-3; TRBD2 is a possible D gene (6 bases). Germline V lookup: CDR1 LGHDT, CDR2 YNNKEL (reference sequence). V lost 0 bases and J lost 5, with 15 bases in between. The CDR3 spans 16 residues. The CDR3 DNA reads TGTGCCAGCAGCCAAGATCGGGCGACGCGGGGAGATACGCAGTATTTT. Translating gives CASSQDRATRGDTQYF.

CDR3 nucleotides: TGTGCCAGCAGTCCCCGGGAGGGGAAAAGCGTCTACGAGCAGTACTTC. This encodes CASSPREGKSVYEQYF. This chain links TRBV6-6 with TRBJ2-7, with TRBD2 matching over 8 bases. The CDR3 is made up of 16 amino acids. V lost 5 bases and J lost 3; bases outside the gene matches: 12. CDR1 is MNHNY and CDR2 is SVGAGI in the germline V gene (reference sequence).

This sequence joins TRBV27 and TRBJ1-1; the match to TRBD1 covers 11 bases. Germline lookup yields CDR1 MNHEY and CDR2 SMNVEV (reference sequence). Trimming at V came to 3 bases and at J to 11 bases, leaving 14 bases not matched to a gene. The CDR3 totals 16 residues. CDR3 protein: CASSLGTGGMYYKAFF. The DNA for the CDR3 is TGTGCCAGCAGTTTGGGGACAGGGGGAATGTATTATAAGGCTTTCTTT.

This rearrangement joins TRBV5-6 to TRBJ1-4; D might be TRBD1 (5 bases). Germline lookup yields CDR1 SGHDT and CDR2 YYEEEE. The CDR3 is 15 residues long. Trimming cost V 2 bases and J 1 base, with 9 bases left between them. CDR3 coding DNA: TGTGCCAGCAGCTTCAGGGTGGGAACTAATGAAAAACTGTTTTTT. The encoded protein is CASSFRVGTNEKLFF.